This record covers a single T cell receptor (beta chain). The CDR3 is 16 residues long. Germline V gene data show CDR1 as SGHNT and CDR2 as YYREEE (reference sequence). With 0 bases clipped from V and 3 bases from J, the junction kept 5 bases outside the gene matches. Under the authors' procedure: The assay estimated nucleated cells by amplifying reference gene primers. Produced via immunoSEQ multiplex PCR; TCRdb's table is partial and in-frame only. The V and J calls and clone size are taken from that table; D and trimming were inferred from the DNA. Counted here are around 370,000 clones, approximately 87% occurring once; the ten biggest clones make up over 6%. The data were taken from a study of blood T cell repertoires in COVID-19. Across the whole study: The study drew acute and convalescent COVID-19 samples from the United States, Italy and Spain. T cells, B-cell-depleted T cells, or PBMCs supplied cDNA or gDNA.

The rearrangement links TRBV5-4 to TRBJ2-1, with TRBD2 identical over 8 bases. The sequencing sample was made of peripheral blood. This clonotype was obtained from a woman in her fifties or sixties with COVID-19, enrolled during active disease. The CDR3: CASSLAGTSSYNEQFF. The DNA for the CDR3 is TGTGCCAGCAGCTTGGCCGGGACTAGTAGCTACAATGAGCAGTTCTTC.